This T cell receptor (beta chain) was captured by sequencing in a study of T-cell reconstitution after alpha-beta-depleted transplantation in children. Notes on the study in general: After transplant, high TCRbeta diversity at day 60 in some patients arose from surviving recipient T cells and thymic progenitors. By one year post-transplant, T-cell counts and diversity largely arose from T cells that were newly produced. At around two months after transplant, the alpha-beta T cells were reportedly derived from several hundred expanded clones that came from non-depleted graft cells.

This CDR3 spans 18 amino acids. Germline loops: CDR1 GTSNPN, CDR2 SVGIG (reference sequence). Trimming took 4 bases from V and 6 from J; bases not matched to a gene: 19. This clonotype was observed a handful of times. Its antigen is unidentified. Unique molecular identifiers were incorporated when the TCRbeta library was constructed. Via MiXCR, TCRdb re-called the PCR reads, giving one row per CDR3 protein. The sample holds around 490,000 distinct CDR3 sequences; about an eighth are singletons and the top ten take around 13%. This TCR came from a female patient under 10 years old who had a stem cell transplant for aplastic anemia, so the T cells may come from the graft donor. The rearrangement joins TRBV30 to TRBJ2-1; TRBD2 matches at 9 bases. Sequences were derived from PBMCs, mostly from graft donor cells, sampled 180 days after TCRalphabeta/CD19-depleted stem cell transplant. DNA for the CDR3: TGTGCCTGGATAAGAGGGTCTAGCGGGGCCCGAGCGTTCAATGAGCAGTTCTTC. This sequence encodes CAWIRGSSGARAFNEQFF.